The clone carrying this TCR beta chain was seen a few times. CDR1 is SQVTM and CDR2 is ANQGSEA in the germline V gene. The CDR3 totals 14 residues. Trimming cost V 0 bases and J 3 bases, with 9 bases left between them. The data are from a study of T cells after yellow fever vaccination. Study at large: With SMART-Seq v4 Ultra Low Input, the fractions containing low cell numbers were prepared.

5'RACE template switching added a universal primer site and UMIs to TCR cDNA. TCRdb called the 5' RACE reads again in MiXCR, with one record for every CDR3 protein. Among 400,000 to 650,000 distinct CDR3 sequences, roughly 22% were seen once, and the ten largest hold about a sixth. The chain combines TRBV29-1 with TRBJ2-1, with unresolved D. The material was PBMCs, obtained more than 20 days after the first yellow fever vaccination. The receptor's source is a man aged 18 to 35 who received the YFV17D yellow fever vaccine. This CDR3 reads CSVEEETLYNEQFF. In DNA form, the CDR3 reads TGCAGCGTTGAAGAGGAGACCCTCTACAATGAGCAGTTCTTC.